The 7 T cell receptor beta chains listed next were all sequenced from one sample in a study of T cells in pancreatic ductal adenocarcinoma. Surgery without prior neoadjuvant therapy was the treatment of the selected pancreatic ductal adenocarcinoma patients. Method: immunoSEQ multiplex PCR; TCRdb's copy keeps in-frame clones and lacks some. The table includes roughly 11,000 clones, about nine tenths detected once. Sequenced material: PBMCs. The receptors originated from a human donor with pancreatic ductal adenocarcinoma.

V is TRBV2 and J is TRBJ2-1; the D is unclear. V gave up 7 bases and J gave up 5 bases, with 3 bases separating them. Germline V gene data show CDR1 as SNHLY and CDR2 as FYNNEI. This CDR3 contains 10 residues. DNA for the CDR3: TGTGCCAGCAAGGACAATGAGCAGTTCTTC. Translating it yields CASKDNEQFF.

The chain carries TRBV18 and TRBJ1-2; a weak D match, TRBD1 (5 bases). V was cut by 6 bases and J by 0 bases, with 11 bases left in between. The CDR3 extends over 14 amino acids. Germline V gene sequence: CDR1 KGHSH, CDR2 LQKENI. CDR3 nucleotide sequence: TGTGCCAGCTCTTGGGGGGAAGCTAACTATGGCTACACCTTC. Translation gives CASSWGEANYGYTF. The full variable domain, completed using reference TRBV18 and TRBJ1-2, is NAGVMQNPRHLVRRRGQEARLRCSPMKGHSHVYWYRQLPEEGLKFMVYLQKENIIDESGMPKERFSAEFPKEGPSILRIQQVVRGDSAAYFCASSWGEANYGYTFGSGTRLTVV.

This sequence joins TRBV5-1 and TRBJ2-1, with D uncertain. The CDR3 loop spans 14 amino acids. V lost 4 bases and J lost 5, with 13 bases in between. Germline-derived CDR1 and CDR2 are SGHRS and YFSETQ. CDR3 protein: CASSQQRLNNEQFF. The CDR3 nucleotides read TGCGCCAGCAGCCAACAACGACTCAACAATGAGCAGTTCTTC.

The V call is TRBV5-1, the J call TRBJ2-1, with a tentative D call TRBD2 (6 bases). V lost 3 bases and J lost 8, with 12 bases in between. Germline CDR1 is SGHRS and CDR2 is YFSETQ. This CDR3 has 13 amino acids. CDR3 sequence reads: CASSSGVFDEQFF. For the CDR3, the DNA is TGCGCCAGCAGCTCGGGGGTGTTTGATGAGCAGTTCTTC.

The chain links TRBV9 to TRBJ2-2; D is unclear. Trimming took 7 bases from V and 3 from J, leaving 13 bases between them. The CDR3 runs to 14 residues. In germline, CDR1 is SGDLS, CDR2 YYNGEE. The CDR3 sequence: CASQRVVDTGELFF. The CDR3 bases are TGTGCCAGCCAGCGTGTCGTTGACACCGGGGAGCTGTTTTTT.

The V call is TRBV7-2, the J call TRBJ2-7, with unresolved D. The CDR3 contains 15 residues. The V end was cut by 5 bases, the J end by 2 bases, with 16 bases between. In germline, CDR1 is SGHTA, CDR2 FQGNSA. In nucleotides, the CDR3 is TGTGCCAGCAGCCAGGACCGATTCACAACCTACGAGCAGTACTTC. Residues: CASSQDRFTTYEQYF.

The V call is TRBV5-5, the J call TRBJ2-3; perhaps TRBD1 as D (6 bases). The germline CDR1 and CDR2 sequences are SGHKS and YYEKEE (reference sequence). The CDR3 runs to 14 residues. Trimming cost V 5 bases and J 2 bases, with 12 bases left between them. The CDR3: CASRIDRTTDTQYF. The CDR3 region has the DNA TGTGCCAGCAGGATAGACAGGACCACAGATACGCAGTATTTT.